These 18 T cell receptor beta chains originate from one sample sequenced in a study of cytomegalovirus exposure and HLA in healthy donors. The PCR was carried out with 60 Vbeta primers and 13 Jbeta primers. Assay: immunoSEQ multiplex PCR; the TCRdb copy retains only in-frame clones and omits some. The sample lists about 200,000 clones; roughly 87% were seen once. What was sequenced was PBMCs. These receptors all come from a boy aged 2 to 10 in good health and CMV-seronegative.

The gene calls are TRBV18 and TRBJ1-3, with D possibly being TRBD1 (5 bases). The V gene's germline CDR1 is KGHSH and CDR2 LQKENI. The germline V and J ends were trimmed by 5 bases and 2 bases, with 10 bases remaining between them. The length of the CDR3 is 14 residues. CDR3 nucleotide sequence: TGTGCCAGCTCAAAGGGGAAAGCTGGAAACACCATATATTTT. Amino acids: CASSKGKAGNTIYF.

CDR3 amino acids: CASSEVMGRGTGNSPLHF. DNA for the CDR3: TGTGCCAGCAGTGAAGTTATGGGGCGGGGGACGGGGAATTCACCCCTCCACTTT. This chain connects TRBV6-1 to TRBJ1-6, with D possibly being TRBD1 (5 bases). This CDR3 has 18 residues. V dropped 1 base and J dropped 7 bases, with 20 bases sitting between them. Looked up from germline, CDR1 is MNHNS and CDR2 is SASEGT.

This clone was detected a few times. This chain links TRBV5-8 with TRBJ1-1, with D maybe TRBD1 (5 bases). The CDR3 contains 14 residues. The germline CDR1 and CDR2 sequences are SGHTS and YDEGEE. V lost 4 bases to trimming and J lost 1 base, with 11 bases between them. The CDR3 loop reads CASSAGLRNTEAFF. The CDR3 DNA reads as TGTGCCAGCAGCGCGGGACTGAGGAACACTGAAGCTTTCTTT.

The gene calls are TRBV5-1 and TRBJ2-1, with D possibly being TRBD2 (5 bases). This CDR3 is 14 amino acids long. CDR1 is SGHRS and CDR2 is YFSETQ in the germline V gene. Trimming stripped 1 base from V and 7 bases from J, with 12 bases between. For the CDR3, the DNA is TGCGCCAGCAGCTTGATTGGGAGTGGTAATGAGCAGTTCTTC. Residues: CASSLIGSGNEQFF.

This CDR3 reads CSARQRGGYTF. The CDR3 region has the DNA TGCAGTGCTAGACAGAGAGGGGGCTACACCTTC. The genes are TRBV20-1 and TRBJ1-2; D ambiguous. Germline V gives CDR1 DFQATT, CDR2 SNEGSKA (reference sequence). The CDR3 is made up of 11 amino acids. V lost 2 bases and J 8 bases, leaving 9 bases between the germline ends.

The chain combines TRBV5-4 with TRBJ2-7; 10 bases match TRBD1. The CDR3 loop spans 14 amino acids. Trimming at V came to 5 bases and at J to 3 bases, leaving 5 bases not matched to a gene. Germline V gives CDR1 SGHNT, CDR2 YYREEE (reference sequence). Here the CDR3 reads CASRPGQGIYEQYF. CDR3 in DNA: TGTGCCAGCAGGCCGGGACAGGGGATCTACGAGCAGTACTTC.

Here the CDR3 reads CASSTTGGATNTEAFF. CDR3 DNA sequence: TGTGCCAGTAGTACCACAGGTGGGGCCACGAACACTGAAGCTTTCTTT. V gene TRBV19 combines with J gene TRBJ1-1, with D possibly matching TRBD1 (5 bases). Germline lookup yields CDR1 LNHDA and CDR2 SQIVND (reference sequence). V gave up 4 bases and J gave up 1 base, with 16 bases separating them. The CDR3 contains 16 residues.

The chain uses TRBV30 and TRBJ1-2; 7 bases match TRBD1. CDR1 and CDR2 from the germline V gene are GTSNPN and SVGIG (reference sequence). CDR3 size: 16 residues. Losses at the gene ends were 2 bases for V and 3 bases for J; bases not matched to a gene: 12. CDR3: CAWSFFLTGTDYGYTF. The CDR3 DNA is TGTGCCTGGAGTTTCTTTCTTACCGGGACAGACTATGGCTACACCTTC.

Details on this clone: At one end, the junction sequence differs from germline, possibly due to a read error. V usage is TRBV7-9 and J usage is TRBJ1-3, with 8 positions matching TRBD1. The germline CDR1 and CDR2 sequences are SEHNR and FQNEAQ (reference sequence). The length of the CDR3 is 16 residues. CDR3 sequence: CSSRDDRGISGNTIYF. The CDR3 nucleotides are TGTTCCAGCCGGGATGACAGGGGAATTTCTGGAAACACCATATATTTT. The full variable domain, rest sourced from reference TRBV7-9 and TRBJ1-3, is DTGVSQNPRHKITKRGQNVTFRCDPISEHNRLYWYRQTLGQGPEFLTYFQNEAQLEKSRLLSDRFSAERPKGSFSTLEIQRTEQGDSAMYLCSSRDDRGISGNTIYFGEGSWLTVV.

This clone has only a few counts. The chain is built from TRBV6-1 and TRBJ2-2, with 9 bases lining up with TRBD2. CDR3 length: 15 residues. The V segment lost 3 bases and the J segment 6 bases; nucleotides outside the gene matches: 5. The germline V gene has CDR1 MNHNS and CDR2 SASEGT. The CDR3 here is CASSEYAGGPGELFF. The DNA for the CDR3 is TGTGCCAGCAGTGAGTACGCGGGAGGGCCCGGGGAGCTGTTTTTT.

This chain joins TRBV18 and TRBJ2-7; TRBD2 aligns across 7 bases. Germline V gene data show CDR1 as KGHSH and CDR2 as LQKENI. Unmatched junction bases numbered 6, after V lost 3 bases and J lost 4 bases. CDR3 length equals 14 residues. The CDR3 is CASSPGGRKYEQYF. The CDR3 DNA follows: TGTGCCAGCTCACCGGGGGGGAGGAAATACGAGCAGTACTTC.

The genes are TRBV6-7 and TRBJ1-1, with 10 bases matching TRBD1. TRBV6-7 is an open reading frame whose function is uncertain. The J segment lost 4 bases and the V segment lost 8 bases, leaving 16 bases of the junction unmatched. The length of the CDR3 is 17 residues. The CDR3 sequence: CASPDRGKVGEVTEAFF. In DNA form, the CDR3 reads TGTGCCAGCCCGGACAGGGGGAAGGTGGGGGAAGTCACTGAAGCTTTCTTT.

V usage is TRBV10-3 and J usage is TRBJ2-3; D possibly corresponds to TRBD2 (7 bases). The CDR3 contains 13 residues. Trimming cost V 10 bases and J 3 bases, with 14 bases left between them. The germline V gene encodes CDR1 ENHRY and CDR2 SYGVKD. The CDR3 sequence: CATGRGATDTQYF. For the CDR3, the DNA is TGTGCCACCGGCCGGGGGGCAACAGATACGCAGTATTTT.

The genes are TRBV19 and TRBJ2-3; the D gene is possibly TRBD2 (7 bases). V gave up 5 bases and J gave up 5 bases, with 11 bases separating them. The CDR3 sequence is 13 residues long. The V gene's germline CDR1 is LNHDA and CDR2 SQIVND (reference sequence). CDR3 sequence reads: CASSGGARDTQYF. The CDR3 nucleotides are TGTGCCAGTAGTGGGGGGGCCAGAGATACGCAGTATTTT. Full variable domain (remainder filled in from reference TRBV19 and TRBJ2-3): DGGITQSPKYLFRKEGQNVTLSCEQNLNHDAMYWYRQDPGQGLRLIYYSQIVNDFQKGDIAEGYSVSREKKESFPLTVTSAQKNPTAFYLCASSGGARDTQYFGPGTRLTVL.

This clone has only a few counts. The rearrangement links TRBV6-5 to TRBJ1-5, with 7 bases identical to TRBD1. V shed 6 bases, J shed 7 bases, and the junction held 12 bases outside the gene matches. CDR3 size: 15 residues. Germline lookup yields CDR1 MNHEY and CDR2 SVGAGI. The CDR3 loop reads CASSPLQGGRQPQHF. DNA for the CDR3: TGTGCCAGCAGCCCCCTCCAGGGGGGAAGGCAGCCCCAGCATTTT.

The chain couples TRBV7-9 to TRBJ2-7; 10 nucleotides match TRBD1. Germline V gene data show CDR1 as SEHNR and CDR2 as FQNEAQ (reference sequence). This CDR3 is built from 14 residues. After removal of 6 bases from V and 6 bases from J, the junction contained 8 bases not matched to a gene. The CDR3 DNA follows: TGTGCCAGCAGGTCCCGGGACAGGGGAGGCGAGCAGTACTTC. Protein sequence: CASRSRDRGGEQYF.

The CDR3 is CASSYNRASYEQYF. The CDR3 region has the DNA TGTGCCAGCAGTTATAACAGGGCTTCCTACGAGCAGTACTTC. V gene TRBV5-4 combines with J gene TRBJ2-7, with D maybe TRBD1 (6 bases). The V gene's germline CDR1 is SGHNT and CDR2 YYREEE (reference sequence). The CDR3 totals 14 residues. V lost 5 bases and J 1 base, leaving 13 bases between the germline ends.

This chain connects TRBV29-1 to TRBJ1-1, with a possible D match to TRBD1 (6 bases). In germline, CDR1 is SQVTM, CDR2 ANQGSEA. V was trimmed by 7 bases and J by 1 base, leaving 16 bases between them. The CDR3 extends over 14 amino acids. The CDR3 region has the DNA TGCAGCGCGCGGGGGGGCGGTGAGAACACTGAAGCTTTCTTT. It codes for CSARGGGENTEAFF.